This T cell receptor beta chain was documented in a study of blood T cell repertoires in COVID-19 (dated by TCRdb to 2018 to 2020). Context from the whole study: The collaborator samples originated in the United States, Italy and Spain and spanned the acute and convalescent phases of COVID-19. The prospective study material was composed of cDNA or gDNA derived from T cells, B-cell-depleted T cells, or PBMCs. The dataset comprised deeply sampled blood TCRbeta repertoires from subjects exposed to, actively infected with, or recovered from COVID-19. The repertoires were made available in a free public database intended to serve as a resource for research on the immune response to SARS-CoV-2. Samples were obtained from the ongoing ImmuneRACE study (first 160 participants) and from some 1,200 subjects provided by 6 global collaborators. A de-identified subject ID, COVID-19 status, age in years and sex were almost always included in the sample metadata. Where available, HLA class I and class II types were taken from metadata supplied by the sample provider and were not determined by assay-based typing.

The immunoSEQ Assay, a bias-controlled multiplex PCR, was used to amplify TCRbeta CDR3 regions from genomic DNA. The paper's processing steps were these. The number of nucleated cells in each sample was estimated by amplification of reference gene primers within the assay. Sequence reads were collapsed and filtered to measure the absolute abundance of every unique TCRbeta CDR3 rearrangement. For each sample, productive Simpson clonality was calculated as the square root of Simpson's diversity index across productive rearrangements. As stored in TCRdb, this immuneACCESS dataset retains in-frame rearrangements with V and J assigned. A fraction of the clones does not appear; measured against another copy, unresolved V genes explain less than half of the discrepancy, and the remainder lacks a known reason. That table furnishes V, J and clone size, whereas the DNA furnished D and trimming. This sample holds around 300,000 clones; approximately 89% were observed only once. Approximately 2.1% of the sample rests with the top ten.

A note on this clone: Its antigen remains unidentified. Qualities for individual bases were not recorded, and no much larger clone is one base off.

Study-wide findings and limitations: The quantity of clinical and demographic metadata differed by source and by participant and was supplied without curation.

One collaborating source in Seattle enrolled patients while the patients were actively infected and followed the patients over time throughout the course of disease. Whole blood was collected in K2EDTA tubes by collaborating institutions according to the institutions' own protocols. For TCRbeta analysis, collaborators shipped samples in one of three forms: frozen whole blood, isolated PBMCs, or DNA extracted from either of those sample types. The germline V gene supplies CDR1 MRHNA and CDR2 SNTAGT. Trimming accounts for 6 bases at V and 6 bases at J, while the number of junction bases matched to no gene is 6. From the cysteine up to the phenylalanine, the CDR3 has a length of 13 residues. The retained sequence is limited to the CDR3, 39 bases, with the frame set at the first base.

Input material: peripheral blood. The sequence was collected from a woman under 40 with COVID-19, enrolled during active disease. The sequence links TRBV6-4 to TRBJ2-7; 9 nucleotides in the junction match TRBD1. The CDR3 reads CASSLDRGLEQYF. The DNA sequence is TGTGCCAGCAGCCTGGACAGGGGACTCGAGCAGTACTTC.